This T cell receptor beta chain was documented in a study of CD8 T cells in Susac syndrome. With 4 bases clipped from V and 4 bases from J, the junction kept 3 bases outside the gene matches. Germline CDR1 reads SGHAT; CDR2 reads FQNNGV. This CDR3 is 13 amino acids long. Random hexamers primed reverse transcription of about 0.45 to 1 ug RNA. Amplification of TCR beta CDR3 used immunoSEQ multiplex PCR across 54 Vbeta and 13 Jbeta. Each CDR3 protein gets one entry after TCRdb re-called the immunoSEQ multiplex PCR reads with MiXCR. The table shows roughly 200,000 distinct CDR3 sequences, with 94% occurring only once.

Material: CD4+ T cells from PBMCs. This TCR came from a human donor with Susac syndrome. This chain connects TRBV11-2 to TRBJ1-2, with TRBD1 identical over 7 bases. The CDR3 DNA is TGTGCCAGCAGCTCGGGACAGTTCTATGGCTACACCTTC. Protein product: CASSSGQFYGYTF.